The following is a T cell receptor beta chain sequence with its context. Antigen unknown. TCRdb reprocessed the 5' RACE reads via MiXCR and lists one record per CDR3 protein. The table lists 200,000 or so distinct CDR3 sequences, under 10% of them singletons. The data are from a study of identical twins. V was cut by 1 base and J by 4 bases, with 13 bases left in between. This CDR3 is built from 14 residues. The germline CDR1 and CDR2 sequences are DFQATT and SNEGSKA (reference sequence). The study, taken as a whole, reports: Out-of-frame beta chain sequences displayed weaker excess sharing between twins. Twin-shared out-of-frame alpha sequences showed excess low generation probability.

Among all donors, each was a healthy Caucasian. These data also featured in a second study, about yellow fever vaccine responses in identical twins.

Material for sequencing was memory (CD45RO+) T cells sorted from blood. The receptor was derived from a woman aged 18-29 years in good health. J is TRBJ2-5 and V is TRBV20-1; the D is unclear. The CDR3 here is CSARGSSVIETQYF. CDR3 nucleotides: TGCAGTGCTAGAGGGTCTAGTGTGATAGAGACCCAGTACTTC.